A single sample gave rise to the 20 T cell receptor beta chains below, sequenced in a study of breast tumors, draining lymph nodes, adjacent tissues. Samples came from axillary lymph nodes draining the breast cancer. A single record per CDR3 protein comes from TCRdb applying MiXCR to the multiplex PCR reads. The repertoire holds approximately 210,000 distinct CDR3 sequences, with about a third as singletons. Sequencing was performed on axillary lymph node tissue. These TCRs come from a female donor with breast cancer. Some clones in this sample may be carry-over from other donors' samples.

The chain recombines TRBV20-1 with TRBJ2-3, with D perhaps TRBD1 or TRBD2 (5 bases each). V was clipped by 4 bases and J by 2 bases, with 16 bases between them. Germline CDR1 reads DFQATT; CDR2 reads SNEGSKA (reference sequence). The CDR3 is made up of 15 amino acids. CDR3 nucleotides: TGCAGTGCTATCTTGGGGACGGGTTCCACAGATACGCAGTATTTT. Translating gives CSAILGTGSTDTQYF.

Notes on this clonotype: A read error may explain this, as a much larger clone is one base away. The chain combines TRBV7-2 with TRBJ2-5; 9 bases line up with TRBD2. Per germline, CDR1 SGHTA and CDR2 FQGNSA. The CDR3 has 17 residues. Unmatched junction bases numbered 14, after V lost 0 bases and J lost 9 bases. CDR3 DNA sequence: TGTGCCAGCAGCTTAGCCTTTCTAGCGGGAAGGTTGGAGCCCCAGTACTTC. This gives the protein CASSLAFLAGRLEPQYF.

This chain links TRBV7-2 with TRBJ2-1; D is possibly TRBD2 (6 bases). Trimming shortened V by 4 bases and J by 8 bases, and 12 bases separated the two germline ends. The germline gives CDR1 SGHTA, CDR2 FQGNSA. The CDR3 runs 13 residues. The CDR3 spells CASSSPEGDEQFF. DNA of the CDR3: TGTGCCAGCAGCTCACCGGAGGGTGATGAGCAGTTCTTC. The whole variable domain, filled in from reference TRBV7-2 and TRBJ2-1, reads GAGVSQSPSNKVTEKGKDVELRCDPISGHTALYWYRQSLGQGLEFLIYFQGNSAPDKSGLPSDRFSAERTGGSVSTLTIQRTQQEDSAVYLCASSSPEGDEQFFGPGTRLTVL.

As DNA, the CDR3 is TGCGCCAGCAGCTTGGTGGATGGTACTCTCTCCTACGAGCAGTACTTC. As protein: CASSLVDGTLSYEQYF. The V gene is TRBV5-1, the J gene TRBJ2-7; D gene ambiguous. Trimming cost V 0 bases and J 0 bases, with 13 bases left between them. Germline-derived CDR1 and CDR2 are SGHRS and YFSETQ. The CDR3 consists of 16 residues.

This clonotype was counted at least ten times. The chain carries TRBV3-1 and TRBJ2-3; TRBD2 agrees at 9 bases. Unmatched junction bases numbered 11, after V lost 4 bases and J lost 12 bases. This CDR3 is 14 amino acids long. The V gene's germline CDR1 is LGHDT and CDR2 YNNKEL (reference sequence). The CDR3 sequence: CASSPKRGAGVQYF. The CDR3 DNA reads as TGTGCCAGCAGCCCGAAGCGGGGGGCGGGGGTTCAGTATTTT.

This clonotype was detected only a few times. The chain employs TRBV7-9 and TRBJ1-5; the D is unclear. CDR3 length: 12 amino acids. V lost 1 base, J lost 6 bases, and 4 bases lay in between. Germline V gene sequence: CDR1 SEHNR, CDR2 FQNEAQ (reference sequence). CDR3 in amino acids: CASSLGVQPQHF. CDR3 bases: TGTGCCAGCAGCTTAGGGGTTCAGCCCCAGCATTTT.

This clonotype has a handful of counts. V usage is TRBV6-1 and J usage is TRBJ1-1; D gene unclear. Trimming pared 1 base from V and 8 bases from J, leaving 11 bases between. Germline CDR1 is MNHNS and CDR2 is SASEGT. The CDR3 runs 13 residues. The CDR3 loop reads CASSEVNGREAFF. The CDR3 region has the DNA TGTGCCAGCAGTGAAGTTAACGGACGGGAAGCTTTCTTT.

As concerns this clonotype: This sequence may be a read error, since a much larger clone differs from it by one base. The J gene is TRBJ2-2, the V gene TRBV5-4; D uncertain. The ends were cut back, 1 base at V and 7 bases at J, with 17 bases in the middle. The CDR3 runs 16 residues. Germline V gives CDR1 SGHNT, CDR2 YYREEE (reference sequence). The CDR3 region is CASSLLGARVGGELFF. The CDR3 region has the DNA TGTGCCAGCAGCTTGCTGGGCGCCCGGGTTGGCGGGGAGCTGTTTTTT.

On this clonotype: A much larger clone lies one base from this, so it may be a read error. The genes are TRBV7-3 and TRBJ2-1; D is uncertain. Germline V gene sequence: CDR1 SGHTA, CDR2 FQGTGA. Trimming removed 4 bases at V and 3 bases at J, with 13 bases between. The CDR3 sequence is 15 residues long. The DNA for the CDR3 is TGTGCCAGCAGCTCATCAAAGGGTTTCTACAATGAGCAGTTCTTC. Protein product: CASSSSKGFYNEQFF.

This clonotype was recorded at least ten times. The V gene is TRBV12-3 or TRBV12-4, the J gene TRBJ1-6; D call uncertain. This CDR3 is built from 12 residues. Deletions cut 6 bases from V and 10 bases from J, with 10 bases between. The CDR3 loop reads CASRWTVSPLHF. DNA for the CDR3: TGTGCCAGCAGGTGGACTGTCTCACCCCTCCACTTT.

This clonotype has ten or more counts. A much larger clonotype is one base distant, so this may be a read error. The chain links TRBV20-1 to TRBJ2-1; D is undetermined. The germline V gene encodes CDR1 DFQATT and CDR2 SNEGSKA (reference sequence). Trimming pared 6 bases from V and 9 bases from J, leaving 21 bases between. The CDR3 consists of 14 residues. The CDR3 is CSAWAEMHSPEQFF. Written as DNA, the CDR3 is TGCAGTGCCTGGGCGGAGATGCATAGTCCTGAGCAGTTCTTC.

The chain carries TRBV13 and TRBJ1-6, with unresolved D. The CDR3 covers 13 residues. The V gene lost 0 bases and the J gene lost 9 bases, with 6 bases spanning the gap. Germline V CDR1 and CDR2: PRHDT, FYEKMQ (reference sequence). CDR3 protein: CASSLGVGSPLHF. CDR3 nucleotides: TGTGCCAGCAGCTTAGGGGTGGGTTCACCCCTCCACTTT.

This clonotype has ten or more counts. The V gene is TRBV19, the J gene TRBJ2-2; 7 bases line up with TRBD1. The CDR3 extends over 13 amino acids. Germline CDR1 reads LNHDA; CDR2 reads SQIVND (reference sequence). The J segment lost 3 bases and the V segment lost 10 bases, leaving 5 bases of the junction unmatched. CDR3 DNA sequence: TGTGCCACGACAGGGTTCTACACCGGGGAGCTGTTTTTT. Translating gives CATTGFYTGELFF.

This clonotype has ten or more counts. This chain uses TRBV4-3 with TRBJ2-7; 8 bases fit TRBD2. The CDR3 covers 15 residues. V lost 0 bases to trimming and J lost 4 bases; unmatched junction nucleotides: 5. Per the germline V gene, CDR1 is LGHNA and CDR2 is YSLEER. CDR3 coding DNA: TGCGCCAGCAGCCAAGATACAAGCGGGAGTTACGAGCAGTACTTC. This codes for CASSQDTSGSYEQYF.

In its sample, this clonotype was seen many times. The chain joins TRBV5-1 to TRBJ2-2, with 7 positions matching TRBD2. The V and J ends lost 2 bases and 7 bases, in that order; junction bases with no gene match: 5. The CDR3 runs 14 residues. Per the germline V gene, CDR1 is SGHRS and CDR2 is YFSETQ. CDR3: CASSLPGGIGELFF. In DNA form, the CDR3 reads TGCGCCAGCAGCTTACCCGGGGGGATCGGGGAGCTGTTTTTT.

This clonotype was counted between two and nine times. CDR3 nucleotides: TGTGCCAGCAGCCGCCCGGGACAGGGTGAAGCTTTCTTT. It codes for CASSRPGQGEAFF. The chain has TRBV14 and TRBJ1-1; 9 bases fit TRBD1. Unmatched junction bases numbered 4, after V lost 4 bases and J lost 7 bases. CDR1 SGHDN and CDR2 FVKESK come from the germline V gene. The length of the CDR3 is 13 residues. The full variable domain, rest sourced from reference TRBV14 and TRBJ1-1, is EAGVTQFPSHSVIEKGQTVTLRCDPISGHDNLYWYRRVMGKEIKFLLHFVKESKQDESGMPNNRFLAERTGGTYSTLKVQPAELEDSGVYFCASSRPGQGEAFFGQGTRLTVV.

The sample holds many counts of this clonotype. The CDR3 region has the DNA TGTGCCAGCAGTTATGGCCTTAACTATGGCTACACCTTC. This sequence encodes CASSYGLNYGYTF. V is TRBV6-5 and J is TRBJ1-2, with unresolved D. CDR3 length: 13 amino acids. Trimming removed 3 bases at V and 1 base at J, with 6 bases between. Germline V gene sequence: CDR1 MNHEY, CDR2 SVGAGI.

As concerns this clonotype: This clone may be a read error of a much larger clone one base away. The chain links TRBV5-5 to TRBJ2-1, with 10 nucleotides matching TRBD2. The V gene end was trimmed by 4 bases and the J gene end by 9 bases; junction bases not matched to a gene: 13. The CDR3 contains 16 residues. In germline, CDR1 is SGHKS, CDR2 YYEKEE (reference sequence). The CDR3 sequence: CASSLGTSVKGSEQFF. As DNA, the CDR3 is TGTGCCAGCAGCCTCGGGACTAGCGTAAAGGGCAGTGAGCAGTTCTTC.

The rearrangement joins TRBV7-8 to TRBJ2-6, with D perhaps TRBD1 (6 bases). The CDR3 sequence is 17 residues long. Deletions cut 3 bases from V and 0 bases from J, with 12 bases between. The germline CDR1 and CDR2 sequences are SGHVS and FQNEAQ. The CDR3 spells CASSFGQGISGANVLTF. For the CDR3, the DNA is TGTGCCAGCAGCTTTGGCCAGGGGATCTCTGGGGCCAACGTCCTGACTTTC. Full variable domain (missing parts from reference TRBV7-8 and TRBJ2-6): GAGVSQSPRYKVAKRGQDVALRCDPISGHVSLFWYQQALGQGPEFLTYFQNEAQLDKSGLPSDRFFAERPEGSVSTLKIQRTQQEDSAVYLCASSFGQGISGANVLTFGAGSRLTVL.

This rearrangement joins TRBV6-1 to TRBJ2-3, with 7 nucleotides matching TRBD2. The CDR3 contains 14 residues. Trimming at V came to 1 base and at J to 6 bases, leaving 4 bases not matched to a gene. CDR1 and CDR2 from the germline V gene are MNHNS and SASEGT. Here the CDR3 DNA reads TGTGCCAGCAGTGAAGGAGGGAGGGCCGATACGCAGTATTTT. Translated: CASSEGGRADTQYF.